This T cell receptor (beta chain) emerged from a study of cytomegalovirus exposure and HLA in healthy donors. V lost 5 bases, J lost 4 bases, and 12 bases lay in between. The CDR3 covers 14 residues. CDR1 SGHTA and CDR2 FQGNSA come from the germline V gene. This clone was detected a few times. Its antigen is currently unknown. Primers included in the PCR were 60 Vbeta and 13 Jbeta primers. Data came from immunoSEQ multiplex PCR; TCRdb stores just in-frame clones and leaves some out. The data hold 110,000 or so clones, with 81% observed a single time. Points from the study as a whole: Versus the 666-donor mean, an Asian-associated ancestry cluster reportedly showed fewer N-insertions in a later analysis.

This sequence was found in a man aged 35-49 years in good health and CMV-seronegative. Sequencing was done on a sample of PBMCs. The chain combines TRBV7-2 with TRBJ1-3; D unclear. CDR3 sequence (DNA): TGTGCCAGCAGCCCACGGACGGGGGGAAACACCATATATTTT. This translates into CASSPRTGGNTIYF.